This is a list of T cell receptor beta chains from one sample in a study of blood T cell repertoires in COVID-19. TCRdb's copy holds only in-frame clones and misses some; the assay was immunoSEQ multiplex PCR. The repertoire has about 44,000 clones, about 85% of them found once; the top ten carry approximately 20%. The specimen was peripheral blood. Receptors originate from an elderly woman in a cohort sampled during active or convalescent COVID-19. Each CDR3 is given with its conserved first and last residue. The order of the fields is J gene, D gene, V gene, clone size, CDR3 DNA, CDR3 protein. D genes are given only for firm matches. Clone size is not always given. Where it is, it says once, few, many or a class for expanded clones.

TRBJ2-7 TRBD1 TRBV19 NA TGTGCCAGTAGGGGCTCAGGGGGTTTTTACGAGCAGTACTTC CASRGSGGFYEQYF
TRBJ1-2 TRBD1 TRBV6-5 NA TGTGCCAGCAGTTACGGGACAGGGCTGAAGTATGGCTACACCTTC CASSYGTGLKYGYTF
TRBJ1-5 NA TRBV30 NA TGTGCCTGGGCCTTGGGCGGGTGGAATCAGCCCCAGCATTTT CAWALGGWNQPQHF
TRBJ1-2 TRBD1 TRBV7-9 NA TGTGCCAGCGAACCCGGACAGGGGGCGGGAGGCTACACCTTC CASEPGQGAGGYTF
TRBJ2-5 NA TRBV18 NA TGTGCCAGCTCTCCGGGGGTGGGAGAAGAGACCCAGTACTTC CASSPGVGEETQYF
TRBJ2-5 NA TRBV11-2 NA TGTGCCAGCAGCTTTGGGGGGACGGCGGGAGAGACCCAGTACTTC CASSFGGTAGETQYF
TRBJ2-3 TRBD2 TRBV5-4 NA TGTGCCAGCAGCTTCCGACTAGCGGCTAGCACAGATACGCAGTATTTT CASSFRLAASTDTQYF
TRBJ2-1 TRBD2 TRBV11-3 NA TGTGCCAGCAGCTTACGCGCAACGGTGGGCGGGAGGGGATACAATGAGCAGTTCTTC CASSLRATVGGRGYNEQFF
TRBJ1-4 NA TRBV7-8 NA TGTGCCAGCAGCTTATGTGGGGCTGGATTTTTT CASSLCGAGFF
TRBJ2-7 NA TRBV5-6 NA TGTGCCAGCAGCTCCAGCTTCTGGGGAGCCTACGAGCAGTACTTC CASSSSFWGAYEQYF
TRBJ2-5 NA TRBV27 NA TGTGCCAGCAGTTTAGTTGGGGGCGGGCGAGAGACCCAGTACTTC CASSLVGGGRETQYF
TRBJ2-7 TRBD2 TRBV25-1 NA TGTGCCAGCAGTGCCAGCGGGGGCAGGCACGAGCAGTACTTC CASSASGGRHEQYF
TRBJ1-1 TRBD1 TRBV7-6 NA TGTGCCAGCAGCCCTCACGACAGGGGGCCCACTGAAGCTTTCTTT CASSPHDRGPTEAFF
TRBJ2-5 NA TRBV5-1 NA TGCGCCAGCAGCTTGCTGGGGCAAGGAGAGACCCAGTACTTC CASSLLGQGETQYF
TRBJ2-7 NA TRBV27 NA TGTGCCAGCAGCAGGGACTGGGGAGAGCAGTACTTC CASSRDWGEQYF
TRBJ1-2 TRBD1 TRBV10-3 NA TGTGCCATCAGGCCCGTTACAGGGGTAAGCAACTATGGCTACACCTTC CAIRPVTGVSNYGYTF
TRBJ2-2 TRBD1 TRBV7-9 few TGTGCCAGCAGCTTTGTCAGGGGGCATCTCGGGGAGCTGTTTTTT CASSFVRGHLGELFF
TRBJ2-7 TRBD1 TRBV15 NA TGTGCCACCTCCGGACAGGCGAGCTCCTACGAGCAGTACTTC CATSGQASSYEQYF
TRBJ1-6 NA TRBV27 NA TGTGCCAGCACCCAAAGACCTCGGACAGTTTTTAATTCACCCCTCCACTTT CASTQRPRTVFNSPLHF
TRBJ1-4 NA TRBV5-1 NA TGCGCCAGCAGCCCGGCGAGCAGGGGTAATGAAAAACTGTTTTTT CASSPASRGNEKLFF
TRBJ2-7 NA TRBV5-1 NA TGCGCCAGCAGCTTGACCAGGAGGTCCTACGAGCAGTACTTC CASSLTRRSYEQYF
TRBJ2-1 TRBD2 TRBV6-5 NA TGTGCCAGCCCAGCGGGAGTCCATAGACGCAATGAGCAGTTCTTC CASPAGVHRRNEQFF
TRBJ2-7 TRBD1 TRBV5-1 NA TGCGCCAGCAGCTTGTTCCCGCCGGGACAGGGCTACGAGCAGTACTTC CASSLFPPGQGYEQYF
TRBJ1-6 TRBD1 TRBV30 NA TGTGCCTGGAGAGCAAACGGACAGGGGGGGACACCCCTCCACTTT CAWRANGQGGTPLHF
TRBJ2-1 NA TRBV5-8 NA TGTGCCAGCAGCTTGGTCTGGGGCTCAAGGAGCAATGAGCAGTTCTTC CASSLVWGSRSNEQFF
TRBJ1-2 TRBD1 TRBV4-3 NA TGCGCCAGCAGCCAAGACCGACAGGGGTCATATGGCTACACCTTC CASSQDRQGSYGYTF
TRBJ2-1 NA TRBV9 NA TGTGCCAGCAGCGATGGGACACGTGCACGTGAGCAGTTCTTC CASSDGTRAREQFF
TRBJ1-1 NA TRBV12-3/TRBV12-4 NA TGTGCCAGCACCCTGACGGGCACTGAAGCTTTCTTT CASTLTGTEAFF
TRBJ1-1 NA TRBV19 NA TGTGCCAGTAGTATGCAGGGGTTGGCTGAAGCTTTCTTT CASSMQGLAEAFF
TRBJ1-1 NA TRBV27 NA TGTGCCAGCAGTCGACAGACCATGAACACTGAAGCTTTCTTT CASSRQTMNTEAFF
TRBJ1-3 NA TRBV9 NA TGTGCCAGCAGTCGTGGGGCAACCTCGAGCTCTGGAAACACCATATATTTT CASSRGATSSSGNTIYF
TRBJ1-1 NA TRBV3-1/TRBV3-2 once TGTGCCAGCAGCCCCGGGGGTAACACTGAAGCTTTCTTT CASSPGGNTEAFF
TRBJ2-1 NA TRBV20-1 once TGCAGTCTAGCGCGAGGCAATGAGCAGTTCTTC CSLARGNEQFF
TRBJ2-7 TRBD1 TRBV19 few TGTGCCAGTAGTGCACCGGGACAGGGGTTGGAGCAGTACTTC CASSAPGQGLEQYF
TRBJ2-5 TRBD1 TRBV18 NA TGTGCCAGCTCACCAATTTACGGGACAGGGGTCCAAGAGACCCAGTACTTC CASSPIYGTGVQETQYF
TRBJ2-3 TRBD2 TRBV11-2 NA TGTGCCAGCCGTCAGGGACTAGCGGGGGGGATAAGCACAGATACGCAGTATTTT CASRQGLAGGISTDTQYF
TRBJ2-3 NA TRBV5-4 NA TGTGCCAGCAGCTTGGCGGGAGTGGGAGATACGCAGTATTTT CASSLAGVGDTQYF
TRBJ1-2 TRBD1 TRBV5-5 NA TGTGCCAGCAGCTCAATGGACAGGGTCGGAGGCTACACCTTC CASSSMDRVGGYTF
TRBJ1-2 NA TRBV4-2 few TGTGCCAGCAGCCAAGATGCGGACAGAGCTAACTATGGCTACACCTTC CASSQDADRANYGYTF
TRBJ2-1 TRBD1 TRBV27 NA TGTGCCAGCAGTTTACAGGGGGCCTCCTACAATGAGCAGTTCTTC CASSLQGASYNEQFF